This T cell receptor (beta chain) was identified during a study of Graves' ophthalmopathy and Graves' hyperthyroidism (dated by TCRdb to 2016 to 2018). Study-level background: Peripheral blood samples were taken at the time of initial diagnosis, before any treatment was given. A discovery set of 100 patients (43 ophthalmopathy, 55 to 65 stable hyperthyroidism) was enrolled to explore V-J signatures distinguishing ophthalmopathy from hyperthyroidism. To tell Graves' ophthalmopathy apart from Graves' hyperthyroidism, and to predict which patients would progress to ophthalmopathy, the study relied on TCR beta repertoire signatures. In total, approximately 130 blood samples were TCR-sequenced: 40 to 45 ophthalmopathy, 80 or so hyperthyroidism and roughly 17 hyperthyroidism-to-ophthalmopathy patients. The approximately 100 discovery patients were divided at random into training and test sets in a 7:3 ratio. T-cell repertoires of thyroid tissue and blood were compared in more than five hyperthyroidism patients. Following sampling, methimazole starting at 30 mg daily was administered to hyperthyroidism patients, and high-dose intravenous methylprednisolone was administered to ophthalmopathy patients. The independent validation cohort included approximately 19 hyperthyroidism patients plus 17 patients who later progressed from hyperthyroidism to ophthalmopathy.

Trimming removed 6 bases from V and 3 bases from J, leaving 14 bases between the germline ends. The CDR3 covers 14 residues, taking in both the cysteine and the phenylalanine. CDR3 DNA only is kept here, 42 bases in frame from base 1. The germline V gene (reference sequence) supplies CDR1 MNHEY and CDR2 SMNVEV. Ophthalmopathy patients were characterized by moderately to severely active disease, a Clinical Activity Score of at least 3, a NOSPECS grade of at least 4, and a disease duration under 3 months. Anyone with other autoimmune diseases, uncontrolled infections, pregnancy or lactation was excluded from the study. Diagnosis relied on clinical symptoms, serum thyroxine, TRAb, thyroid ultrasound and orbital computed tomography. Ficoll-Paque density gradient centrifugation was used to isolate PBMCs from about 9 ml of fresh peripheral blood. Trizol reagent was used to extract the total RNA, and its quality was then checked on an Agilent 2100 Bioanalyzer.

Notes on this clonotype: Its antigen is not yet known. No base quality values were provided; no much bigger clone lies one nucleotide off.

Summary of the overall study and its limitations: Among expanded thyroid clonotypes with frequency above 0.001, most also showed up in blood, which suggests that blood repertoires may reflect the thyroid immune response. In cross-validation, the 13-signature model distinguished ophthalmopathy from stable hyperthyroidism with just over 85% sensitivity and around 81% specificity, and in the test set the corresponding values were about 80% and 75%. No statistical method was used to set the sample size in advance, and the investigators knew which group each participant was assigned to. In validation, the model predicted ophthalmopathy progression with about 64% sensitivity and about 73% specificity; around twelve predicted patients were CT-confirmed with GO in a median of roughly 6.8 months.

For repertoire sequencing, TCR beta CDR3 regions were amplified from RNA transcripts. A first-round RT-PCR used HTBI primers with the Qiagen OneStep RT-PCR kit, followed by a second-round multiplex PCR, size selection and purification. Libraries were sequenced paired-end with 100 bp reads on an Illumina HiSeq2000. As for how the authors treated the data: SOAPnuke was used to process the reads, throwing out any read that had adapters, had uncalled bases, had a mean Phred below 15, or lacked an exact constant-primer or identifier match. High-quality paired reads were merged with COPE v1.2.5. Each unique nucleotide sequence was treated as a clonotype, and MiTCR v1.1 was used to align the clonotypes to the IMGT TRB V, D and J references. The analysis was limited to V-J combinations with a frequency above 0.0001, which together covered approximately 99% of repertoires. For each V-J combination, a TCR clonal expansion and chaos score was defined as the ratio of F50 clonal expansion to chaos observed in the TCRdist matrix. Welch's t-statistics and random forest were used to narrow the features down to about a dozen V-J combinations, which were then fed into a naive Bayes classifier. The Morisita-Horn index was used to measure how similar the thyroid and blood repertoires were. TCRdb itself trimmed the public reads at Q25 with fastp, ran MiXCR and retained productive beta chains. Each CDR3 protein appears once, grouped with its most common genes and DNA. What appears here as the V and J calls and clone size reflects TCRdb's work, not the paper's. The sample records under 200,000 distinct CDR3 sequences, roughly 37% of which are singletons. Of the sample, 5.8% falls within the top ten clones.

The V gene is TRBV27 and the J gene is TRBJ1-2; the D gene cannot be resolved reliably. The specimen sequenced was peripheral blood. This receptor was identified in a woman aged 40 to 50 with Graves' ophthalmopathy. Donor details come from another sample of the same person, matched by shared clones. CDR3 loop: CASRPSREHYGYTF. The DNA sequence follows: TGTGCCAGCAGGCCCAGTAGGGAACACTATGGCTACACCTTC.